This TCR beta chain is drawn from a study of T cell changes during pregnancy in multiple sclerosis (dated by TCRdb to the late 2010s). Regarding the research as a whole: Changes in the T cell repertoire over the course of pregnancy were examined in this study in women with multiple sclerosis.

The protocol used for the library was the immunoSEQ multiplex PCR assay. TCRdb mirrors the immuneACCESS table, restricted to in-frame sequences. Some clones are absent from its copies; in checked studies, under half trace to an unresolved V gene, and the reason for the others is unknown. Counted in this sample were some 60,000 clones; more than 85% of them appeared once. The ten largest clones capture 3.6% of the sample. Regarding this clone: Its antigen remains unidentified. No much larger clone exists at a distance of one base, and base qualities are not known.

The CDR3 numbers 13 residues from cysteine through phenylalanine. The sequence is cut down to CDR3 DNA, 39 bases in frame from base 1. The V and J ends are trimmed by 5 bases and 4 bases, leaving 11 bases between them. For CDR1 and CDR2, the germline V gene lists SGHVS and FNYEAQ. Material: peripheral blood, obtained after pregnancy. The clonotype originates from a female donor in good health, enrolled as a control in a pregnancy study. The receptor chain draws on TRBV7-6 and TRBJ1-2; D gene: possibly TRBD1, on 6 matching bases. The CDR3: CASSANRVYGYTF. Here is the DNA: TGTGCCAGCAGCGCTAACAGGGTCTATGGCTACACCTTC.